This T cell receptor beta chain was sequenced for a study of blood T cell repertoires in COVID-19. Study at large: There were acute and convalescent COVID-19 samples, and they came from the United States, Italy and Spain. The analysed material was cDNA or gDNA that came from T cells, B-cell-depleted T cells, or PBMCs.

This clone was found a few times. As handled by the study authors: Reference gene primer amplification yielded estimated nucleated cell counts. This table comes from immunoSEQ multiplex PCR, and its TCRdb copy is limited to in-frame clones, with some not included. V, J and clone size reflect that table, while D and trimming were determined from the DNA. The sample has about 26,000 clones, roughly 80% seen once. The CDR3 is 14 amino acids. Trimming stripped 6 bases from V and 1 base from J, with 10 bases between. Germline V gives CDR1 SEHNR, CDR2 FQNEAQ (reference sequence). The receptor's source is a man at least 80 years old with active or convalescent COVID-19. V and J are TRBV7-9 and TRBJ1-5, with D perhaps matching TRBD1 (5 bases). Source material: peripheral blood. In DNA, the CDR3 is TGTGCCAGCAGTTGGGCAGGGAGCAATCAGCCCCAGCATTTT. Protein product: CASSWAGSNQPQHF.